One sample yielded the 20 T cell receptor beta chains listed below, sequenced in a study of memory B cells and T cells in multiple sclerosis. No cognate antigen is known for these TCRs. Libraries were prepared by immunoSEQ multiplex PCR; TCRdb keeps only in-frame clonotypes and omits some of them. The table includes over 35,000 clones, over 75% detected once. Stimulus-free culture yielded autoproliferating CFSE-dim and non-proliferating CFSE-high T cells, each sequenced separately. Approximately 5x10^7 CFSE-labeled PBMCs were cultured less than nine days unstimulated, then replicate wells were pooled. Source material: PBMCs from blood kept in culture. Every receptor here comes from a human donor with multiple sclerosis.

The chain carries TRBV28 and TRBJ1-6; 8 positions match TRBD1. CDR1 is MDHEN, CDR2 SYDVKM, per germline. The CDR3 sequence is 16 residues long. V was clipped by 7 bases and J by 0 bases; unmatched bases: 5. For the CDR3, the DNA is TGTGCCAGCAACCAGGGGGCGAGCTCCTATAATTCACCCCTCCACTTT. It is translated as CASNQGASSYNSPLHF.

The chain uses TRBV29-1 and TRBJ2-7, with D hard to call. In germline, CDR1 is SQVTM, CDR2 ANQGSEA. The CDR3 spans 14 residues. Trimming removed 3 bases from V and 2 bases from J, with 14 bases in between. CDR3 sequence (DNA): TGCAGCGTTGAGTCTACAGAGTTACCCTACGAGCAGTACTTC. Amino acids: CSVESTELPYEQYF.

In its sample, this clone was seen once. The chain combines TRBV2 with TRBJ1-5, with unresolved D. Germline CDR1 SNHLY, CDR2 FYNNEI. V was trimmed by 2 bases and J by 0 bases, leaving 17 bases between them. The CDR3 spans 18 residues. The CDR3 loop is CASSERGLRFYSNQPQHF. In DNA, the CDR3 is TGTGCCAGCAGTGAAAGAGGGTTGAGGTTTTATAGCAATCAGCCCCAGCATTTT.

The rearrangement joins TRBV4-1 to TRBJ2-5; D uncertain. Germline assignment: CDR1 MGHRA and CDR2 YSYEKL. This CDR3 is 14 amino acids long. V was shortened by 0 bases and J by 0 bases, with 5 bases between the two germline ends. As DNA, the CDR3 is TGCGCCAGCAGCCAAGAGGGGTACCAAGAGACCCAGTACTTC. Protein product: CASSQEGYQETQYF.

Of note for this clone: Compared with germline, one end of the junction differs, possibly owing to a read error. This sequence joins TRBV2 and TRBJ2-2; a possible D gene is TRBD1 (6 bases). The CDR3 extends over 13 amino acids. Germline CDR1 SNHLY, CDR2 FYNNEI. In DNA, the CDR3 is TGCTCGATGGGGACAACGAACACCGGGGAGCTGTTTTTT. Translating gives CSMGTTNTGELFF.

The chain recombines TRBV6-5 with TRBJ1-3; D is perhaps TRBD1 (5 bases). The CDR3 has 14 amino acids. Deletions cut 4 bases from V and 0 bases from J, with 7 bases between. CDR1 is MNHEY, CDR2 SVGAGI, per germline. The CDR3 spells CASSSDSSGNTIYF. CDR3 DNA sequence: TGTGCCAGCAGTTCCGACAGCTCTGGAAACACCATATATTTT.

The count of this clone is one. The chain combines TRBV25-1 with TRBJ1-3; D is uncertain. V shed 4 bases and J shed 3 bases, with 16 bases lying between them. Germline CDR1 is MGHDK and CDR2 is SYGVNS. The CDR3 sequence is 16 residues long. CDR3 region: CASSGFGEANGNTIYF. The DNA for the CDR3 is TGTGCCAGCAGTGGTTTTGGGGAAGCGAATGGAAACACCATATATTTT.

V is TRBV13 and J is TRBJ2-7; no firm D call. CDR3 length equals 11 residues. Germline CDR1 PRHDT, CDR2 FYEKMQ (reference sequence). Trimming removed 7 bases at V and 6 bases at J, with 10 bases between. The CDR3 here is CASNSVTEQYF. The CDR3 region has the DNA TGTGCCAGCAACTCCGTTACCGAGCAGTACTTC.

V and J are TRBV6-1 and TRBJ1-4; D is uncertain. V lost 3 bases, J lost 0 bases, and 8 bases lay in between. The V gene's germline CDR1 is MNHNS and CDR2 SASEGT. The CDR3 consists of 15 residues. CDR3 nucleotides: TGTGCCAGCAGTGATCGGTTAGCAACTAATGAAAAACTGTTTTTT. It is translated as CASSDRLATNEKLFF.

The chain carries TRBV4-2 and TRBJ1-6, with 12 positions matching TRBD1. Germline loops: CDR1 LGHNA, CDR2 YNFKEQ. The CDR3 totals 23 residues. The junction had 19 bases not matched to a gene; V was cut back by 4 bases and J by 0 bases. In nucleotides, the CDR3 is TGTGCCAGCAGCCCCACCATCGGGACAGGGGGCTTCGGAACCAGCTCCTATAATTCACCCCTCCACTTT. This encodes CASSPTIGTGGFGTSSYNSPLHF.

The rearrangement links TRBV7-2 to TRBJ1-6; D not certain. Germline-derived CDR1 and CDR2 are SGHTA and FQGNSA. Deletions cut 5 bases from V and 0 bases from J, with 8 bases between. The CDR3 extends over 15 amino acids. Here the CDR3 reads CASSPTSSYNSPLHF. In DNA, the CDR3 is TGTGCCAGCAGCCCAACGAGCTCCTATAATTCACCCCTCCACTTT. The full variable domain, in which reference TRBV7-2 and TRBJ1-6 provide the parts outside the CDR3, is GAGVSQSPSNKVTEKGKDVELRCDPISGHTALYWYRQSLGQGLEFLIYFQGNSAPDKSGLPSDRFSAERTGGSVSTLTIQRTQQEDSAVYLCASSPTSSYNSPLHFGNGTRLTVT.

CDR3 loop: CASSELPDTQYF. The CDR3 coding sequence is TGTGCCAGCAGTGAGCTTCCAGATACGCAGTATTTT. The chain links TRBV2 to TRBJ2-3; no definite D call. The V and J ends lost 3 bases and 4 bases respectively, with 5 bases between them. The CDR3 is 12 residues long. CDR1 SNHLY and CDR2 FYNNEI come from the germline V gene.

The J gene is TRBJ1-4, the V gene TRBV5-6; no definite D call. In germline, CDR1 is SGHDT, CDR2 YYEEEE. The CDR3 length is 16 residues. The V gene lost 4 bases and the J gene lost 8 bases, with 21 bases spanning the gap. CDR3 nucleotide sequence: TGTGCCAGCAGCCCGGGCCCTTTTGGAGTATACGAAAAACTGTTTTTT. Amino acids: CASSPGPFGVYEKLFF.

The chain has TRBV5-1 and TRBJ2-7; 7 positions match TRBD1. This CDR3 region has 15 residues. Losses at the gene ends were 4 bases for V and 3 bases for J; bases not matched to a gene: 10. Germline V gives CDR1 SGHRS, CDR2 YFSETQ. CDR3 residues: CASSHSGTDLYEQYF. CDR3 nucleotide sequence: TGCGCCAGCAGCCACTCCGGGACAGACCTCTACGAGCAGTACTTC.

The V call is TRBV29-1, the J call TRBJ1-1; 7 bases fit TRBD1. Germline V gene sequence: CDR1 SQVTM, CDR2 ANQGSEA. V gave up 6 bases and J gave up 0 bases; unmatched junction bases: 7. The CDR3 extends over 14 amino acids. As DNA, the CDR3 is TGCAGCGTCGGTGACAGGGTCATGAACACTGAAGCTTTCTTT. Translation: CSVGDRVMNTEAFF.

Points on this clone: Other nucleotide sequences in the sample specify the same CDR3. This chain connects TRBV5-1 to TRBJ2-5, with D perhaps matching TRBD1 (5 bases). CDR3 length equals 14 residues. CDR1 is SGHRS and CDR2 is YFSETQ in the germline V gene. Trimming pared 4 bases from V and 1 base from J, leaving 11 bases between. The DNA for the CDR3 is TGCGCCAGCAGCCTCCAGGGATTCCAAGAGACCCAGTACTTC. Amino acids: CASSLQGFQETQYF.

This clone was found a few times. The V and J genes are TRBV19 and TRBJ2-7; D might be TRBD1 or TRBD2, each matching 5 bases. The germline V gene encodes CDR1 LNHDA and CDR2 SQIVND (reference sequence). Trimming took 3 bases from V and 4 from J, leaving 19 bases between them. The CDR3 contains 16 residues. CDR3 loop: CASSIGATRGWYEQYF. CDR3 sequence (DNA): TGTGCCAGTAGTATTGGGGCAACGAGGGGATGGTACGAGCAGTACTTC.

CDR3 in amino acids: CASSLVRGHYEQYF. Written as DNA, the CDR3 is TGCGCCAGCAGCTTGGTCAGGGGGCACTACGAGCAGTACTTC. The V call is TRBV5-1, the J call TRBJ2-7; 8 bases are a match to TRBD1. This CDR3 region has 14 residues. Germline CDR1 and CDR2: SGHRS and YFSETQ. J was trimmed by 3 bases and V by 0 bases; bases with no gene match: 2.

The chain links TRBV11-2 to TRBJ2-3; 7 bases are a match to TRBD2. This CDR3 is built from 14 residues. V was pared by 5 bases and J by 2 bases, with 4 bases of the junction left unmatched. Looked up from germline, CDR1 is SGHAT and CDR2 is FQNNGV. The CDR3 is CASSVRGVTDTQYF. CDR3 DNA: TGTGCCAGCAGCGTACGGGGGGTCACAGATACGCAGTATTTT.

The chain is built from TRBV15 and TRBJ1-1, with no clear D. There are 12 residues in the CDR3. V shed 1 base and J shed 8 bases, with 8 bases lying between them. Germline V gene sequence: CDR1 LNHNV, CDR2 YYDKDF (reference sequence). CDR3 nucleotides: TGTGCCACCAGCAGAGGAACCAACGAAGCTTTCTTT. Its translation is CATSRGTNEAFF.